This record looks at one TCR beta chain sequence and its context. Trimming removed 7 bases from V and 12 bases from J, with 21 bases in between. CDR3 length: 14 residues. From germline, CDR1 is LNHNV and CDR2 YYDKDF (reference sequence). This entry is derived from a study of shared clonotypes between healthy human individuals. Measured with immunoSEQ multiplex PCR; TCRdb has only the in-frame clones, and not every one. The data show 2 million to 2.5 million clones, 92% seen once. The TCR sequence derives from a man between 18 and 29 years old in good health. Some clones in this sample may be carry-over from other donors' samples. The chain combines TRBV15 with TRBJ2-2; TRBD1 might be the D (6 bases). Material for sequencing was naive CD4+ T cells from PBMCs. Described subset: CD45RA+ positively selected. The CDR3 reads CATTGTSRPGKLFF. In nucleotides, the CDR3 is TGTGCCACCACAGGGACATCTCGGCCGGGGAAGCTGTTTTTT.